These T cell receptor beta chains were read from a single sample in a study of post-analysis software for immune sequencing data. TCRdb re-derived calls from the PCR reads in MiXCR, one entry per CDR3 protein. The profile shows hundreds of thousands of distinct CDR3 sequences, approximately 60% of them singletons. Sequencing used blood. The receptors come from a girl aged 2 to 10 with multiple sclerosis. Each CDR3 is given without its conserved first and last residue. Clone size is not always given. Where it is, it says once, few, many or a class for expanded clones.

length,size,V,CDR3
12,.,TRBV5-1,ASSFLGDGYGYT
14,once,TRBV2,ASSDRRGSGANVLT
12,.,TRBV5-5,ASSLGTLNNEQY
14,.,TRBV7-9,ASSELAGATEAIQY
10,once,TRBV29-1,SVGDRAGGYT
13,.,TRBV3-1,ASSAPGQGALEAF
15,.,TRBV9,ASSVGETAGVQETQY
14,few,TRBV4-1,ASSQVPGLPDYEQY
11,.,TRBV7-2,TSSLQGSDTQY
13,.,TRBV29-1,SVDLLASMQETQY
11,.,TRBV6-5,ASSYGALGGYT
11,.,TRBV7-2,ASSSDRSNTQY
13,few,TRBV28,ASIMSGGGINEQF
16,.,TRBV10-3,AISESSVGDRTQETQY
11,.,TRBV7-3,ASSFQAEETQY
10,.,TRBV30,AWSRGGYEQF
9,.,TRBV29-1,SVERNDGYT
12,.,TRBV6-2/TRBV6-3,ASSYGLNTGELF
12,.,TRBV5-1,ASSFGTSTETQY
12,.,TRBV12-3/TRBV12-4,ASSFRAGAGEQF
16,.,TRBV25-1,ASSVRTSGRSSYNEQF
13,few,TRBV7-2,ASSPGLAELYEQY
11,.,TRBV10-1,ASSESIRGTQY
13,.,TRBV12-3/TRBV12-4,ASSFRALSNQPQH
15,.,TRBV7-9,ASSLGGLAGRENEQF
14,few,TRBV5-1,ASSLAGAGAHNEQF
14,once,TRBV18,ASSPLGESGANVLT
14,.,TRBV4-2,ASSQDIMARRDGYT
13,.,TRBV5-1,ASSLTGTESYEQY
12,.,TRBV11-2,ASSNRPGSGELF
15,few,TRBV29-1,SVGAGTGLFGANVLT
13,few,TRBV15,ATSSRDANPYEQY
14,.,TRBV5-1,ASRRAADSFTDTQY
16,.,TRBV9,ASRGRPSNGGATDTQY
15,.,TRBV29-1,SVSALRGTGGLNEQF
12,.,TRBV10-2,ASSEQGRDYGYT
15,.,TRBV29-1,SASKRVRGHSSYEQY
11,.,TRBV20-1,SARGGNKETQY
14,once,TRBV12-3/TRBV12-4,ASSQGTSGSGSEQF
12,once,TRBV6-6,ASSYDRSNQPQH
16,.,TRBV10-3,AISSGAGTGFNSYVQY
12,.,TRBV7-9,ASKGGERVYEQF
15,.,TRBV5-1,ASSLVPWRGGTDTQY
10,.,TRBV24-1,ATSDPLRGQY
11,.,TRBV19,ASKVLAEDTQY
12,.,TRBV11-2,ASSFRASAETQY
10,.,TRBV20-1,SAMQETYEQY
10,once,TRBV2,ASVRTGYEQF